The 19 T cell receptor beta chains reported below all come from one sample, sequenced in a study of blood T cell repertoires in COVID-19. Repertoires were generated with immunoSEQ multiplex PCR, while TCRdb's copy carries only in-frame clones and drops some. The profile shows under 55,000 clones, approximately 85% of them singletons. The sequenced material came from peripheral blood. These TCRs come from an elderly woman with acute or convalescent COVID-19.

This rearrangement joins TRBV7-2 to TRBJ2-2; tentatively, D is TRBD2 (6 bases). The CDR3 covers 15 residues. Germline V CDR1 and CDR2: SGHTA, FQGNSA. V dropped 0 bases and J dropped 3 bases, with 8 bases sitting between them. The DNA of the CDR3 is TGTGCCAGCAGCTTAGCGTCGGGGGACACCGGGGAGCTGTTTTTT. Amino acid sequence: CASSLASGDTGELFF.

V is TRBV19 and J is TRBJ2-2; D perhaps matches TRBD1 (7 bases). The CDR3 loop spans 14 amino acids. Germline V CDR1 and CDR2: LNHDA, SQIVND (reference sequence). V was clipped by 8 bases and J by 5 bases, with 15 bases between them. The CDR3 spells CASGGTVKTGELFF. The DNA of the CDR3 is TGTGCCAGTGGGGGGACAGTCAAAACCGGGGAGCTGTTTTTT.

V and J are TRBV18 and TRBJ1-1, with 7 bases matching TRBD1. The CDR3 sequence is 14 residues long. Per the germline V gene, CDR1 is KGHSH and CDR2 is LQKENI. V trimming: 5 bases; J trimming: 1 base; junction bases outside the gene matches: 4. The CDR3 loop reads CASSVGQTNTEAFF. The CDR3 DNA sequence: TGTGCCAGCTCAGTGGGACAGACGAACACTGAAGCTTTCTTT.

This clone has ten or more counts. CDR3: CAISARVISYEQYF. CDR3 sequence (DNA): TGTGCCATCAGTGCCCGAGTTATCTCCTACGAGCAGTACTTC. The J gene is TRBJ2-7, the V gene TRBV10-3; D is unclear. The germline V and J ends were trimmed by 4 bases and 0 bases, with 10 bases remaining between them. CDR1 and CDR2 from the germline V gene are ENHRY and SYGVKD. The CDR3 is 14 amino acids.

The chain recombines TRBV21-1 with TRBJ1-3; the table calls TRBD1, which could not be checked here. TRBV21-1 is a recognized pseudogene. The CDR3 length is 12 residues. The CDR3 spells CASSKQGNTIYF. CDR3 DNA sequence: TGTGCCAGCAGCAAACAGGGAAACACCATATATTTT.

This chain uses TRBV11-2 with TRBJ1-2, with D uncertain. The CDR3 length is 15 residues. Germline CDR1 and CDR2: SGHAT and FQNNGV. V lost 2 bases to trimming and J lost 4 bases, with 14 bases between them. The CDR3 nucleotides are TGTGCCAGCAGCTTACGGGAGGGTTGGGCCTATGGCTACACCTTC. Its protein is CASSLREGWAYGYTF. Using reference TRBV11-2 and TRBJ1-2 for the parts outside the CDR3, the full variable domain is EAGVAQSPRYKIIEKRQSVAFWCNPISGHATLYWYQQILGQGPKLLIQFQNNGVVDDSQLPKDRFSAERLKGVDSTLKIQPAKLEDSAVYLCASSLREGWAYGYTFGSGTRLTVV.

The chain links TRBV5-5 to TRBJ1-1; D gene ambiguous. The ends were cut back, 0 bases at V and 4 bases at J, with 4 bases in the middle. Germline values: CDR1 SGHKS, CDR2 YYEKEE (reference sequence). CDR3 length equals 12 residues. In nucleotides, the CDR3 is TGTGCCAGCAGCTTGGGCGTCACTGAAGCTTTCTTT. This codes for CASSLGVTEAFF.

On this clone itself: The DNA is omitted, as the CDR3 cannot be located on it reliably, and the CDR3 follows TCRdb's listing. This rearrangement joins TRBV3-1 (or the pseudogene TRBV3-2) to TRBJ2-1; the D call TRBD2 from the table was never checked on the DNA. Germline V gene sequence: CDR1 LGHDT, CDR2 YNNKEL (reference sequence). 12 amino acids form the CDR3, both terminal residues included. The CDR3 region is CASSLRFGEQFF.

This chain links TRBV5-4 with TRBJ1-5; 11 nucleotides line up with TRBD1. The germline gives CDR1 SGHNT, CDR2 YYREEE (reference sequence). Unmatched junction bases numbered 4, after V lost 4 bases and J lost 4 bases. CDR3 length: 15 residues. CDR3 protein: CASSAGTGGNQPQHF. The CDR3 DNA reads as TGTGCCAGCAGCGCCGGGACAGGGGGTAATCAGCCCCAGCATTTT.

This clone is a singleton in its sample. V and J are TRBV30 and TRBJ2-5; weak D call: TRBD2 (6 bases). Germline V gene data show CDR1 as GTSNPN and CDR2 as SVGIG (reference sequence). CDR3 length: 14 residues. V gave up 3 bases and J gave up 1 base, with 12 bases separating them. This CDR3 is CAWRKVAVQETQYF. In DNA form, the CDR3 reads TGTGCCTGGAGAAAGGTAGCGGTCCAAGAGACCCAGTACTTC.

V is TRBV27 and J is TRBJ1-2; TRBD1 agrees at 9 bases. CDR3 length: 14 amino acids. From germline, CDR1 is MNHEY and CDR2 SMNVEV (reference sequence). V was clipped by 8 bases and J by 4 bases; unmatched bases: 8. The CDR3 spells CASGDRGGTYGYTF. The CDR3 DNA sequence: TGTGCCAGCGGAGACAGGGGGGGGACCTATGGCTACACCTTC.

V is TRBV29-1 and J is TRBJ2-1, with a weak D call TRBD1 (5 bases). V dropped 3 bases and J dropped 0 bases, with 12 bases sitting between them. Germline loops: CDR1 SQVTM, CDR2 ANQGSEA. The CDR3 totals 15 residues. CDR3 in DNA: TGCAGCGTTGAGGGGCGGCAGAGCTCCTACAATGAGCAGTTCTTC. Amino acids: CSVEGRQSSYNEQFF.

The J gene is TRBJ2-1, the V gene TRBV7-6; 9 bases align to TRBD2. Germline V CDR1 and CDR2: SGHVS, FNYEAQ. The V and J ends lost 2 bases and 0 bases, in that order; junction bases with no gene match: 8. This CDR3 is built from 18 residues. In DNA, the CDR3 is TGTGCCAGCAGCTTATATAGTAGCGGGAGTGCCTCCTACAATGAGCAGTTCTTC. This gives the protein CASSLYSSGSASYNEQFF.

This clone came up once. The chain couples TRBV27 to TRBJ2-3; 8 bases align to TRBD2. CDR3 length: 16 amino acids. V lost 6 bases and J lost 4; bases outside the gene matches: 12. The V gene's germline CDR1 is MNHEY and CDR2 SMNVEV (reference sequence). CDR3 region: CASSSLGSGNSDTQYF. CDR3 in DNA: TGTGCCAGCAGCAGCTTGGGTAGCGGGAACTCAGATACGCAGTATTTT.

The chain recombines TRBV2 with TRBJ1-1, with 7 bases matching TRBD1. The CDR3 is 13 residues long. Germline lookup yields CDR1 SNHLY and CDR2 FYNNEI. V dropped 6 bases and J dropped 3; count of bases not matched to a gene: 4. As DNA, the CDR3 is TGTGCCAGCAGACAGGGGCCGTACACTGAAGCTTTCTTT. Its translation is CASRQGPYTEAFF.

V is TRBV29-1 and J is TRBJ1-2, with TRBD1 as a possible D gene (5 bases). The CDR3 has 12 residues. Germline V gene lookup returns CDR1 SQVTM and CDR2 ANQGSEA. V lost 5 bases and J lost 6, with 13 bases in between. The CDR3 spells CSVSQGSHGYTF. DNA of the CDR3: TGCAGCGTTAGTCAGGGATCCCATGGCTACACCTTC.

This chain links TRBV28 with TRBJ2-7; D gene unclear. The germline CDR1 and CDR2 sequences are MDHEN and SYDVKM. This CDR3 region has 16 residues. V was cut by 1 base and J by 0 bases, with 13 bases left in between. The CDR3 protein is CASSLSLHRSSYEQYF. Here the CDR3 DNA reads TGTGCCAGCAGTTTATCCCTTCATAGGAGCTCCTACGAGCAGTACTTC.

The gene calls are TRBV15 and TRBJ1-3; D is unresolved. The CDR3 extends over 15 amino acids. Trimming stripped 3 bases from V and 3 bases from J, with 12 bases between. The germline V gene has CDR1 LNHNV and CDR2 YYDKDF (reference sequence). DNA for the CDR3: TGTGCCACCAGCAGCGGGTCCTCTAGTGGAAACACCATATATTTT. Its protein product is CATSSGSSSGNTIYF.

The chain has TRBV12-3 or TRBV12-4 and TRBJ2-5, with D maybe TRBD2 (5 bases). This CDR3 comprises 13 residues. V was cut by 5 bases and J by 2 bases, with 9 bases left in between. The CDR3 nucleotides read TGTGCCAGCAGTAAGGGAGCGCAAGAGACCCAGTACTTC. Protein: CASSKGAQETQYF.